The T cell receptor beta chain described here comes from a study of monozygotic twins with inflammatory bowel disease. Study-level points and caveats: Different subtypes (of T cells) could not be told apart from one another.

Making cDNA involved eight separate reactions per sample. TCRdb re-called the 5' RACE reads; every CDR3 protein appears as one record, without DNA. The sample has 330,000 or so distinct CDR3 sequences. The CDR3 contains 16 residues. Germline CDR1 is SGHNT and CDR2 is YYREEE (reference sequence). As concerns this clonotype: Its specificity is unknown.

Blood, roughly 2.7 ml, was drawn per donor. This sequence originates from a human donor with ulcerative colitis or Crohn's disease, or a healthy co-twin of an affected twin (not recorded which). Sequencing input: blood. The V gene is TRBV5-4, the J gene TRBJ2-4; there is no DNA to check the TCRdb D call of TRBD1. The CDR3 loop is CASSLRQGGAKNIQYF.